Listed here are 23 T cell receptor beta chains from one sample, sequenced in a study of shared clonotypes between healthy human individuals. Only CD45RO-negative cells positively selected for CCR7 counted as naive CD8 cells, so terminally differentiated effector memory CD45RA+ cells were excluded. The method was immunoSEQ multiplex PCR; TCRdb's version includes in-frame clones alone and lacks a portion of them. The sample carries roughly 1,800,000 clones, about 94% recorded once. The sample was naive CD8+ T cells sorted from blood. These receptors originate from a man younger than 30 in good health.

A word on this clone: Distinct nucleotide sequences in the sample also encode this CDR3. J is TRBJ2-3 and V is TRBV5-6; TRBD2 is a possible D gene (6 bases). The CDR3 totals 12 residues. Per germline, CDR1 SGHDT and CDR2 YYEEEE. Trimming stripped 2 bases from V and 6 bases from J, with 7 bases between. CDR3 nucleotides: TGTGCCAGCAGCTTCAGCGGGGATACGCAGTATTTT. Protein: CASSFSGDTQYF.

The genes are TRBV4-3 and TRBJ2-3; no clear D. This CDR3 spans 16 amino acids. CDR1 LGHNA and CDR2 YSLEER come from the germline V gene. The germline V and J ends were trimmed by 0 bases and 0 bases, with 10 bases remaining between them. The CDR3 region is CASSQDGVTSTDTQYF. CDR3 DNA sequence: TGCGCCAGCAGCCAAGATGGAGTCACTAGCACAGATACGCAGTATTTT.

The rearrangement uses TRBV27 and TRBJ2-2; D might be TRBD2 (5 bases). The CDR3 totals 14 residues. Germline assignment: CDR1 MNHEY and CDR2 SMNVEV (reference sequence). V was clipped by 2 bases and J by 6 bases, with 10 bases between them. CDR3 DNA sequence: TGTGCCAGCAGTTTAACGTACGGGGCCGGGGAGCTGTTTTTT. This translates into CASSLTYGAGELFF.

The gene calls are TRBV25-1 and TRBJ2-1; 8 positions match TRBD2. J lost 2 bases, V lost 7 bases, and 10 bases had no gene match. Germline V gives CDR1 MGHDK, CDR2 SYGVNS. This CDR3 has 16 residues. The CDR3 region has the DNA TGTGCCAGCATAGGTAGCGGGGCGAACCCCTACAATGAGCAGTTCTTC. Amino acids: CASIGSGANPYNEQFF.

This rearrangement joins TRBV27 to TRBJ2-3; perhaps D is TRBD1 or TRBD2 (5 bases each). Per germline, CDR1 MNHEY and CDR2 SMNVEV (reference sequence). V was pared by 5 bases and J by 3 bases, with 21 bases between. The CDR3 is 17 residues long. CDR3 DNA sequence: TGTGCCAGCAGTGGCGGTGGGGGAGATGAGTGGACAGATACGCAGTATTTT. This codes for CASSGGGGDEWTDTQYF.

This rearrangement joins TRBV15 to TRBJ2-4; maybe TRBD1 (5 bases). V lost 9 bases and J 2 bases, leaving 8 bases between the germline ends. The germline gives CDR1 LNHNV, CDR2 YYDKDF (reference sequence). The CDR3 length is 12 residues. CDR3 in DNA: TGTGCCACGACAGATTCCAAAAACATTCAGTACTTC. Protein product: CATTDSKNIQYF.

This sequence joins TRBV29-1 and TRBJ2-7; 9 bases align to TRBD1. This CDR3 has 16 amino acids. With 6 bases clipped from V and 2 bases from J, the junction kept 14 bases outside the gene matches. CDR1 SQVTM and CDR2 ANQGSEA come from the germline V gene. The CDR3 nucleotides read TGCAGCGTGATAGAACCCGGGACAGGGATAGCCTACGAGCAGTACTTC. Residues: CSVIEPGTGIAYEQYF.

On this clone itself: Other DNA sequences in this specimen translate into the identical CDR3. This chain joins TRBV27 and TRBJ2-1; D may be TRBD2 (6 bases). Germline V gene sequence: CDR1 MNHEY, CDR2 SMNVEV (reference sequence). The V end was cut by 6 bases, the J end by 8 bases, with 11 bases between. The CDR3 spans 12 residues. In nucleotides, the CDR3 is TGTGCCAGCAGCCTTGGGACTGATGAGCAGTTCTTC. It is translated as CASSLGTDEQFF.

The rearrangement uses TRBV11-2 and TRBJ2-1; D uncertain. This CDR3 contains 16 residues. Looked up from germline, CDR1 is SGHAT and CDR2 is FQNNGV. With 1 base removed from V and 8 bases from J, the gap between germline ends came to 18 bases. The CDR3: CASSLGWAPYQDEQFF. CDR3 nucleotides: TGTGCCAGCAGCTTAGGTTGGGCTCCTTACCAAGATGAGCAGTTCTTC.

V and J are TRBV11-3 and TRBJ2-3; perhaps D is TRBD1 or TRBD2 (5 bases each). Trimming removed 3 bases from V and 1 base from J, with 11 bases in between. The CDR3 extends over 15 amino acids. Germline values: CDR1 SGHNT, CDR2 YENEEA. In DNA, the CDR3 is TGTGCCAGCAGCTTTGGGGGAGTCGGCACAGATACGCAGTATTTT. This codes for CASSFGGVGTDTQYF.

The chain joins TRBV2 to TRBJ2-1; TRBD2 matches at 11 bases. The germline V gene encodes CDR1 SNHLY and CDR2 FYNNEI. This CDR3 has 14 residues. With 9 bases clipped from V and 2 bases from J, the junction kept 3 bases outside the gene matches. Here the CDR3 reads CARGTSGTYNEQFF. CDR3 sequence (DNA): TGTGCCAGAGGGACTAGCGGAACCTACAATGAGCAGTTCTTC.

Comments on this clone: Other DNA sequences in this sample translate to the same CDR3. The chain combines TRBV7-9 with TRBJ1-4; 8 bases agree with TRBD1. CDR3 length: 14 amino acids. The germline V gene has CDR1 SEHNR and CDR2 FQNEAQ (reference sequence). V lost 5 bases and J lost 8; bases outside the gene matches: 7. Written as DNA, the CDR3 is TGTGCCAGCAGCCGCCAGGGGGCAGGGGAAAAACTGTTTTTT. Translation gives CASSRQGAGEKLFF.

V gene TRBV7-2 combines with J gene TRBJ2-7; the match to TRBD1 covers 7 bases. This CDR3 comprises 14 residues. Germline CDR1 and CDR2: SGHTA and FQGNSA. Germline trimming cut 1 base from V and 5 bases from J; bases unmatched to any gene: 5. The CDR3 DNA follows: TGTGCCAGCAGCTTAGGCTACGGGACAGACGAGCAGTACTTC. It encodes CASSLGYGTDEQYF.

This clone was detected many times. The rearrangement links TRBV29-1 to TRBJ2-2; D ambiguous. CDR1 and CDR2 from the germline V gene are SQVTM and ANQGSEA. This CDR3 is 11 amino acids long. The CDR3 DNA follows: TGCAGTGCCTACAAGGTCGGGGAGCTGTTTTTT. Translation gives CSAYKVGELFF.

The J gene is TRBJ2-1, the V gene TRBV5-8, with 8 bases matching TRBD1. The CDR3 is 16 residues long. The V gene end was trimmed by 4 bases and the J gene end by 8 bases; junction bases not matched to a gene: 14. Per the germline V gene, CDR1 is SGHTS and CDR2 is YDEGEE. The CDR3 is CASSPPRQGAFDEQFF. The CDR3 DNA reads as TGTGCCAGCAGCCCCCCACGGCAGGGGGCATTCGATGAGCAGTTCTTC.

The chain links TRBV30 to TRBJ2-7, with TRBD2 identical over 10 bases. The CDR3 runs 18 residues. J was trimmed by 6 bases and V by 0 bases; bases with no gene match: 17. In germline, CDR1 is GTSNPN, CDR2 SVGIG (reference sequence). CDR3 nucleotides: TGTGCCTGGAGTGTACGGCCCGGGGACCTAGCGGGGGTGGTCGAGCAGTACTTC. Amino acids: CAWSVRPGDLAGVVEQYF.

This chain uses TRBV5-1 with TRBJ2-2, with 12 bases fitting TRBD2. CDR3 length equals 15 residues. The J segment lost 4 bases and the V segment lost 3 bases, leaving 1 base of the junction unmatched. Per the germline V gene, CDR1 is SGHRS and CDR2 is YFSETQ. CDR3 in DNA: TGCGCCAGCAGCTCACTAGCGGGGGGCACCGGGGAGCTGTTTTTT. It yields the protein CASSSLAGGTGELFF.

Only one count was recorded for this clone. This chain connects TRBV19 to TRBJ1-1, with D hard to call. The germline CDR1 and CDR2 sequences are LNHDA and SQIVND (reference sequence). Trimming removed 5 bases from V and 3 bases from J, with 7 bases in between. The CDR3 has 12 amino acids. The CDR3 loop is CASSHYYTEAFF. CDR3 nucleotide sequence: TGTGCCAGTAGTCATTACTACACTGAAGCTTTCTTT.

The chain uses TRBV4-1 and TRBJ2-5; a possible D gene is TRBD1 (6 bases). In germline, CDR1 is MGHRA, CDR2 YSYEKL. CDR3 size: 16 residues. V was trimmed by 5 bases and J by 3 bases, leaving 19 bases between them. CDR3 DNA: TGCGCCAGCAGCTTTCGACAGGCTCTTTCCGAAGAGACCCAGTACTTC. Translated: CASSFRQALSEETQYF.

The rearrangement joins TRBV9 to TRBJ2-1, with D maybe TRBD2 (5 bases). The CDR3 length is 15 residues. The ends were cut back, 0 bases at V and 0 bases at J, with 7 bases in the middle. The germline gives CDR1 SGDLS, CDR2 YYNGEE. Here the CDR3 reads CASSVERDSYNEQFF. CDR3 coding DNA: TGTGCCAGCAGCGTAGAGAGGGACTCCTACAATGAGCAGTTCTTC.

The chain uses TRBV7-9 and TRBJ2-7, with TRBD1 matching 11 bases. CDR3 length: 16 amino acids. The V gene end was trimmed by 4 bases and the J gene end by 2 bases; junction bases not matched to a gene: 7. Per germline, CDR1 SEHNR and CDR2 FQNEAQ (reference sequence). The CDR3 protein is CASSSSPGQGAYEQYF. CDR3 nucleotide sequence: TGTGCCAGCAGCTCGTCTCCGGGACAGGGGGCCTACGAGCAGTACTTC.

In the case of this clone: This same CDR3 is encoded by further DNA sequences in the sample. The CDR3 sequence is CASSLTANTEAFF. CDR3 DNA: TGTGCCAGCAGTTTGACAGCGAACACTGAAGCTTTCTTT. The chain links TRBV27 to TRBJ1-1; possible D gene TRBD1, 5 bases. This CDR3 spans 13 amino acids. The germline V and J ends were trimmed by 3 bases and 1 base, with 6 bases remaining between them. Germline CDR1 MNHEY, CDR2 SMNVEV (reference sequence).

The chain joins TRBV4-1 to TRBJ2-1, with TRBD1 identical over 10 bases. The CDR3 extends over 14 amino acids. CDR1 and CDR2 from the germline V gene are MGHRA and YSYEKL. V lost 5 bases to trimming and J lost 7 bases; unmatched junction nucleotides: 5. The CDR3 DNA is TGCGCCAGCAGCGACCGGACAGGGGGTAATGAGCAGTTCTTC. It yields the protein CASSDRTGGNEQFF.